The 21 T cell receptor beta chains listed next were all sequenced from one sample in a study of blood T cell repertoires in COVID-19. Sequenced by immunoSEQ multiplex PCR; TCRdb stores in-frame clones only, minus some. The sample has about 220,000 clones, roughly 80% seen once. The material sequenced was peripheral blood. The receptors derive from a woman in her 70s with acute or convalescent COVID-19.

The V and J genes are TRBV18 and TRBJ2-2, with 8 bases lining up with TRBD2. Germline CDR1 KGHSH, CDR2 LQKENI. The J segment lost 4 bases and the V segment lost 5 bases, leaving 9 bases of the junction unmatched. This CDR3 has 16 residues. CDR3 sequence (DNA): TGTGCCAGCTCATCCGAAACGGGGGGGCCCACCGGGGAGCTGTTTTTT. As protein: CASSSETGGPTGELFF. Full variable domain (outside the CDR3, taken from reference TRBV18 and TRBJ2-2): NAGVMQNPRHLVRRRGQEARLRCSPMKGHSHVYWYRQLPEEGLKFMVYLQKENIIDESGMPKERFSAEFPKEGPSILRIQQVVRGDSAAYFCASSSETGGPTGELFFGEGSRLTVL.

This chain links TRBV7-2 with TRBJ1-1; D uncertain. Germline values: CDR1 SGHTA, CDR2 FQGNSA. Trimming left V 5 bases short and J 3 bases short, with 10 bases between. The CDR3 loop spans 13 amino acids. CDR3 in DNA: TGTGCCAGCAGCCCGGGTCGGGACACTGAAGCTTTCTTT. It is translated as CASSPGRDTEAFF.

The V and J genes are TRBV5-1 and TRBJ1-1; 7 nucleotides match TRBD1. The CDR3 has 14 residues. Looked up from germline, CDR1 is SGHRS and CDR2 is YFSETQ. V dropped 4 bases and J dropped 5; count of bases not matched to a gene: 8. CDR3 amino acids: CASSQQTGSTEAFF. In DNA, the CDR3 is TGCGCCAGCAGCCAGCAGACAGGGAGTACTGAAGCTTTCTTT.

J is TRBJ2-5 and V is TRBV5-1; the match to TRBD2 covers 12 bases. CDR1 is SGHRS, CDR2 YFSETQ, per germline. The CDR3 consists of 18 residues. J lost 2 bases, V lost 2 bases, and 10 bases had no gene match. CDR3 residues: CASSFYFTGLAGQETQYF. For the CDR3, the DNA is TGCGCCAGCAGCTTCTACTTTACCGGACTAGCGGGGCAAGAGACCCAGTACTTC.

The genes are TRBV6-5 and TRBJ1-1, with D tentatively TRBD1 (6 bases). The CDR3 totals 15 residues. V was pared by 4 bases and J by 1 base, with 13 bases between. Germline V CDR1 and CDR2: MNHEY, SVGAGI. The DNA of the CDR3 is TGTGCCAGCAGTTCGGGGGGGGCAGGGAACACTGAAGCTTTCTTT. Protein product: CASSSGGAGNTEAFF.

The chain combines TRBV5-1 with TRBJ2-7; D call uncertain. V lost 0 bases and J lost 2, with 6 bases in between. This CDR3 contains 13 residues. The germline V gene encodes CDR1 SGHRS and CDR2 YFSETQ. The CDR3 protein is CASSLAHTYEQYV. The CDR3 DNA follows: TGCGCCAGCAGCTTGGCTCACACCTACGAGCAGTACGTC.

The chain links TRBV5-8 to TRBJ1-1, with 8 bases fitting TRBD1. CDR3 length: 13 residues. Germline V gene data show CDR1 as SGHTS and CDR2 as YDEGEE. V was pared by 0 bases and J by 5 bases, with 0 bases of the junction left unmatched. CDR3 in DNA: TGTGCCAGCAGCTTGGGGGACAGGACTGAAGCTTTCTTT. Amino acids: CASSLGDRTEAFF. Using reference TRBV5-8 and TRBJ1-1 for the parts outside the CDR3, the full variable domain is EAGVTQSPTHLIKTRGQQATLRCSPISGHTSVYWYQQALGLGLQFLLWYDEGEERNRGNFPPRFSGRQFPNYSSELNVNALELEDSALYLCASSLGDRTEAFFGQGTRLTVV.

V gene TRBV12-3 or TRBV12-4 combines with J gene TRBJ2-7; 8 bases are shared with TRBD2. CDR3 length: 11 amino acids. V trimming: 6 bases; J trimming: 7 bases; junction bases outside the gene matches: 2. Written as DNA, the CDR3 is TGTGCCAGCAGGGAGCGGGGGGAGCAGTACTTC. This codes for CASRERGEQYF.

There are a few counts of this clone. The V call is TRBV7-7, the J call TRBJ2-5; D is unclear. The CDR3 runs 14 residues. V lost 5 bases to trimming and J lost 5 bases, with 15 bases between them. Per germline, CDR1 SSHAT and CDR2 FNYEAQ (reference sequence). The CDR3 DNA reads as TGTGCCAGCAGCCCCCGGCCAGGTCCCGAGACCCAGTACTTC. This encodes CASSPRPGPETQYF.

V and J are TRBV18 and TRBJ2-2; tentatively, D is TRBD2 (6 bases). CDR3 size: 14 residues. Germline CDR1 KGHSH, CDR2 LQKENI. With 6 bases removed from V and 1 base from J, the gap between germline ends came to 9 bases. CDR3 sequence: CASSPGENTGELFF. The CDR3 DNA is TGTGCCAGCTCCCCGGGAGAGAACACCGGGGAGCTGTTTTTT.

The J gene is TRBJ1-5, the V gene TRBV5-1; tentatively, D is TRBD1 (6 bases). The V and J ends lost 0 bases and 1 base respectively, with 8 bases between them. The CDR3 has 15 amino acids. CDR1 and CDR2 (germline): SGHRS, YFSETQ. The CDR3 loop is CASSLAGASNQPQHF. The DNA for the CDR3 is TGCGCCAGCAGCTTGGCAGGGGCGAGCAATCAGCCCCAGCATTTT.

Turning to this clone: This same CDR3 is encoded by further DNA sequences in the sample. The chain couples TRBV7-2 to TRBJ2-7; D unresolved. This CDR3 has 11 amino acids. The V end lost 5 bases, the J end lost 3 bases, and 5 bases lay between the germline ends. The germline gives CDR1 SGHTA, CDR2 FQGNSA. The CDR3 sequence is CASSLRYEQYF. CDR3 bases: TGTGCCAGCAGCCTCCGCTACGAGCAGTACTTC.

This chain links TRBV5-1 with TRBJ2-7, with 10 bases lining up with TRBD2. V lost 2 bases and J lost 3; bases outside the gene matches: 8. The CDR3 contains 16 residues. The germline CDR1 and CDR2 sequences are SGHRS and YFSETQ. In nucleotides, the CDR3 is TGCGCCAGCAGCTTAGGGCTAGCGGGGGCTTTCTACGAGCAGTACTTC. It specifies CASSLGLAGAFYEQYF.

The genes are TRBV11-2 and TRBJ2-1, with 8 nucleotides matching TRBD1. V shed 4 bases and J 0 bases; nucleotides not matched to a gene: 14. The CDR3 has 19 amino acids. Germline assignment: CDR1 SGHAT and CDR2 FQNNGV. CDR3 protein: CASSSRTGQGESSYNEQFF. The CDR3 bases are TGTGCCAGCAGCTCCAGGACAGGGCAGGGGGAGAGCTCCTACAATGAGCAGTTCTTC.

This clone has a single count. This chain uses TRBV7-2 with TRBJ2-2; TRBD1 matches 10 bases. The CDR3 consists of 18 residues. CDR1 is SGHTA and CDR2 is FQGNSA in the germline V gene. Losses at the gene ends were 5 bases for V and 5 bases for J; bases not matched to a gene: 14. CDR3 nucleotide sequence: TGTGCCAGCAGCGGAGGGGCGACAGGGGGCGCATCAACCGGGGAGCTGTTTTTT. This gives the protein CASSGGATGGASTGELFF.

This clone was recorded a few times. The chain has TRBV24-1 and TRBJ2-5, with D possibly being TRBD1 (6 bases). Germline CDR1 is KGHDR and CDR2 is SFDVKD. Trimming left V 4 bases short and J 3 bases short, with 26 bases between. This CDR3 comprises 19 residues. The CDR3 DNA reads as TGTGCCACCAGTGACCCTCAGGGGCAACCCTACAGTTCTAAAGAGACCCAGTACTTC. The encoded protein is CATSDPQGQPYSSKETQYF.

A single count supports this clone. The chain joins TRBV9 to TRBJ2-3, with D possibly TRBD1 on 5 matching bases. The germline V and J ends were trimmed by 4 bases and 0 bases, with 15 bases remaining between them. The CDR3 has 16 amino acids. The germline gives CDR1 SGDLS, CDR2 YYNGEE. The CDR3 sequence is CASSTEPGFSTDTQYF. The CDR3 coding sequence is TGTGCCAGCAGCACCGAGCCAGGGTTTAGCACAGATACGCAGTATTTT.

V is TRBV18 and J is TRBJ2-1; D might be TRBD1 (6 bases). The CDR3 is made up of 12 amino acids. Trimming took 4 bases from V and 7 from J, leaving 8 bases between them. The V gene's germline CDR1 is KGHSH and CDR2 LQKENI. In nucleotides, the CDR3 is TGTGCCAGCTCACGGACAGAGAATGAGCAGTTCTTC. This codes for CASSRTENEQFF.

This rearrangement joins TRBV18 to TRBJ1-1; D might be TRBD1 (5 bases). V lost 3 bases, J lost 7 bases, and 9 bases lay in between. Germline CDR1 and CDR2: KGHSH and LQKENI. This CDR3 region has 12 residues. The CDR3: CASSPRDYEAFF. The CDR3 nucleotides are TGTGCCAGCTCACCCAGGGATTATGAAGCTTTCTTT.

This clone was detected only a few times. The rearrangement uses TRBV7-2 and TRBJ1-2, with 8 bases that match TRBD1. The CDR3 runs to 16 residues. V shed 4 bases, J shed 0 bases, and the junction held 7 bases outside the gene matches. Germline CDR1 SGHTA, CDR2 FQGNSA. The CDR3 here is CASSSGQALANYGYTF. In DNA, the CDR3 is TGTGCCAGCAGCTCGGGACAGGCGTTAGCTAACTATGGCTACACCTTC.

This clone has only one observation. J is TRBJ2-5 and V is TRBV25-1; weak D call: TRBD1 (6 bases). V lost 8 bases to trimming and J lost 5 bases, with 18 bases between them. The CDR3 runs to 14 residues. Germline CDR1 is MGHDK and CDR2 is SYGVNS. CDR3 in DNA: TGTGCCAGCTCCGCGCTGACAGGTCGGGAGACCCAGTACTTC. Amino acid sequence: CASSALTGRETQYF.